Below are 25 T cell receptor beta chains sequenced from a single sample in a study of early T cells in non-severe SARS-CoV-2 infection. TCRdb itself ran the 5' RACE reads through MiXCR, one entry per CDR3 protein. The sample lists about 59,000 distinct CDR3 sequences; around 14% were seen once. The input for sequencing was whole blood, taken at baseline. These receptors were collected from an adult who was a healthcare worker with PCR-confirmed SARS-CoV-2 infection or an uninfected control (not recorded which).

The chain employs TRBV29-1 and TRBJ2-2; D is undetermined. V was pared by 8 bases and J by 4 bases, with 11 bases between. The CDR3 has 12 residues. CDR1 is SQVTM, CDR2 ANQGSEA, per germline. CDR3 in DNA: TGCAGCACCGGGCTTGGCACCGGGGAGCTGTTTTTT. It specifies CSTGLGTGELFF.

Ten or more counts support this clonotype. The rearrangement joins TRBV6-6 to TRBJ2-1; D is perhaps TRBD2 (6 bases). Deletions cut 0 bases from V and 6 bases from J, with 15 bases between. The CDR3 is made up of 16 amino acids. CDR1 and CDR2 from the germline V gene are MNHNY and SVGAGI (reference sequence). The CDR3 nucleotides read TGTGCCAGCAGTTACTCGAGACTCGGGACTTCCAATGAGCAGTTCTTC. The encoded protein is CASSYSRLGTSNEQFF.

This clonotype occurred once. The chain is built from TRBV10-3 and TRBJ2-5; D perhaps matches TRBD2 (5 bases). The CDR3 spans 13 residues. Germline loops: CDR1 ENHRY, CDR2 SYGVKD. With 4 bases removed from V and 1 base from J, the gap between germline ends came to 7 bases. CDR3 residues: CAISGEGQETQYF. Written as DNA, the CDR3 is TGTGCCATCAGTGGCGAGGGCCAAGAGACCCAGTACTTC.

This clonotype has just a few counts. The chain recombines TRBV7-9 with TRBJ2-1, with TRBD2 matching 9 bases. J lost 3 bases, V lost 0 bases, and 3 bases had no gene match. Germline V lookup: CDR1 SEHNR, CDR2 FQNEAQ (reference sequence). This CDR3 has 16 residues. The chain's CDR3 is CASSLAAGGYYNEQFF. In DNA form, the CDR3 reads TGTGCCAGCAGCTTAGCAGCGGGGGGATACTACAATGAGCAGTTCTTC.

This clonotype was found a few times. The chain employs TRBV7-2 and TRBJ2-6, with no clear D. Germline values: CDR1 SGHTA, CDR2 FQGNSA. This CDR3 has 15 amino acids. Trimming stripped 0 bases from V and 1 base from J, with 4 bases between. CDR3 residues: CASSLAFSGANVLTF. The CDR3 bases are TGTGCCAGCAGCTTAGCCTTTTCTGGGGCCAACGTCCTGACTTTC.

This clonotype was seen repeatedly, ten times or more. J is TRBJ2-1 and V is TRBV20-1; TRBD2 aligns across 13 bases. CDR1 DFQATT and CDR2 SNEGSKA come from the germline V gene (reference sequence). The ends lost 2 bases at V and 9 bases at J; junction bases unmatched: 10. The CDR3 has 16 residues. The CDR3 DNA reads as TGCAGTGCTAGAAAAGGGACTAGCGGGGTTTGGGGTGAGCAGTTCTTC. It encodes CSARKGTSGVWGEQFF.

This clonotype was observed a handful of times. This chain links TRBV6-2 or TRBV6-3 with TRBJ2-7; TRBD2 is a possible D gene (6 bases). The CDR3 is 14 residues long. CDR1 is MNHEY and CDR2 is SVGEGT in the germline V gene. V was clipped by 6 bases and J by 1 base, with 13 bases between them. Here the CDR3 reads CASRRDGTSYEQYF. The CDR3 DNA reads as TGTGCCAGCAGACGCGACGGGACTTCCTACGAGCAGTACTTC.

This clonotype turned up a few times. In DNA form, the CDR3 reads TGTGCCAGCAGCCCGAATAGTTACGAGCAGTACTTC. This sequence encodes CASSPNSYEQYF. This chain joins TRBV6-2 or TRBV6-3 and TRBJ2-7; D gene unclear. The CDR3 has 12 amino acids. From germline, CDR1 is MNHEY and CDR2 SVGEGT. The ends were cut back, 6 bases at V and 4 bases at J, with 10 bases in the middle.

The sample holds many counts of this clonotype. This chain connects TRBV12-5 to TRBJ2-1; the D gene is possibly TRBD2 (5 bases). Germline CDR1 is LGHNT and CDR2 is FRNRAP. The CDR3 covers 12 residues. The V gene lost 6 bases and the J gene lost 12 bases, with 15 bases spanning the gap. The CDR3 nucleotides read TGTGCTAGTGGCCTTATACTAGGAGGGCAGTTCTTC. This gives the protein CASGLILGGQFF. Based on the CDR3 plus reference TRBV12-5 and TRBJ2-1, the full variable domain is DARVTQTPRHKVTEMGQEVTMRCQPILGHNTVFWYRQTMMQGLELLAYFRNRAPLDDSGMPKDRFSAEMPDATLATLKIQPSEPRDSAVYFCASGLILGGQFFGPGTRLTVL.

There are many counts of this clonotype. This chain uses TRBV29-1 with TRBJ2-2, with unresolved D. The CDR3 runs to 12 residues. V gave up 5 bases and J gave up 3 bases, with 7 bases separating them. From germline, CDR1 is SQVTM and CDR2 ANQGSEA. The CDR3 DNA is TGCAGCGTTAACTGGGACACCGGGGAGCTGTTTTTT. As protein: CSVNWDTGELFF.

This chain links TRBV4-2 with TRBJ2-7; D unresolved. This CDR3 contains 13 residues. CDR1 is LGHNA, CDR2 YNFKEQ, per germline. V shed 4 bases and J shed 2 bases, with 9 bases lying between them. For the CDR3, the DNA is TGTGCCAGCAGCCCGCCTGGGGCCTACGAGCAGTACTTC. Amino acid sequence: CASSPPGAYEQYF.

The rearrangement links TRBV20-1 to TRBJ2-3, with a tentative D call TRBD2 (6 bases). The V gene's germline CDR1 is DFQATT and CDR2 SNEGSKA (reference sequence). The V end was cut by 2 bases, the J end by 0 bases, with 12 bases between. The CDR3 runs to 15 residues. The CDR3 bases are TGCAGTGCTAGACCGGCGGGACCGAGCACAGATACGCAGTATTTT. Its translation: CSARPAGPSTDTQYF.

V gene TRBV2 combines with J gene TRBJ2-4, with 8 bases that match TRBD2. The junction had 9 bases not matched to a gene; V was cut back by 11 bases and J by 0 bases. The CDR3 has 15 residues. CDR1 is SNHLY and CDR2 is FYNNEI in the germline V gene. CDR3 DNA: TGTGCCTCCAGGACTAGCCGGATAGCCAAAAACATTCAGTACTTC. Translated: CASRTSRIAKNIQYF.

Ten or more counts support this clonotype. CDR3 DNA sequence: TGTGCCAGCAGCTCGGGACAGGCAAGCGATACGCAGTATTTT. Translating it yields CASSSGQASDTQYF. The V and J genes are TRBV11-3 and TRBJ2-3; 8 nucleotides align to TRBD1. Trimming at V came to 4 bases and at J to 6 bases, leaving 6 bases not matched to a gene. The CDR3 runs 14 residues. Germline CDR1 reads SGHNT; CDR2 reads YENEEA.

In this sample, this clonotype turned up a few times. The CDR3 bases are TGTGCCAGCAGTTACTTGAACACCGGGGAGCTGTTTTTT. This sequence encodes CASSYLNTGELFF. The V and J genes are TRBV6-2 or TRBV6-3 and TRBJ2-2; D remains unclear. Deletions cut 1 base from V and 1 base from J, with 1 base between. The CDR3 extends over 13 amino acids. Germline V lookup: CDR1 MNHEY, CDR2 SVGEGT.

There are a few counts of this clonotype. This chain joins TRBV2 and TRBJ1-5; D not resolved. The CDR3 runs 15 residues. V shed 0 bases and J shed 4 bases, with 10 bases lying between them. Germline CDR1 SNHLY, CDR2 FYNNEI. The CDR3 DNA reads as TGTGCCAGCAGTGAAGCGCTTCTTGGGAATCAGCCCCAGCATTTT. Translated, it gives CASSEALLGNQPQHF.

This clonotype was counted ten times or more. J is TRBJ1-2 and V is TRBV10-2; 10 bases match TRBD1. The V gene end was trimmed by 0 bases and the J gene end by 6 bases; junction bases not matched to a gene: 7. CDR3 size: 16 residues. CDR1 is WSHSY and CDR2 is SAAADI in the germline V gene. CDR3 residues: CASSESNSGTGDGYTF. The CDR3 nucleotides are TGCGCCAGCAGTGAGTCGAACTCCGGGACAGGGGATGGCTACACCTTC.

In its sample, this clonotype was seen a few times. The CDR3 nucleotides are TGCGCCAGCAGCTTGGACAGTACTAACTATGGCTACACCTTC. Its protein is CASSLDSTNYGYTF. The chain employs TRBV5-1 and TRBJ1-2; D is undetermined. The germline CDR1 and CDR2 sequences are SGHRS and YFSETQ. The CDR3 has 14 residues. The V gene lost 0 bases and the J gene lost 0 bases, with 6 bases spanning the gap. Supplemented by reference TRBV5-1 and TRBJ1-2, the full variable domain reads KAGVTQTPRYLIKTRGQQVTLSCSPISGHRSVSWYQQTPGQGLQFLFEYFSETQRNKGNFPGRFSGRQFSNSRSEMNVSTLELGDSALYLCASSLDSTNYGYTFGSGTRLTVV.

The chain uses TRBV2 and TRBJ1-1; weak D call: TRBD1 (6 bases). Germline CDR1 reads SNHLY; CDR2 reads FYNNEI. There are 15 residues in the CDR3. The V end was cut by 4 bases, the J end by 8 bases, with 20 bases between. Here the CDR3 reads CASSAPGDLLDEAFF. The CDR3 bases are TGTGCCAGCAGTGCTCCAGGGGACCTCCTAGACGAAGCTTTCTTT.

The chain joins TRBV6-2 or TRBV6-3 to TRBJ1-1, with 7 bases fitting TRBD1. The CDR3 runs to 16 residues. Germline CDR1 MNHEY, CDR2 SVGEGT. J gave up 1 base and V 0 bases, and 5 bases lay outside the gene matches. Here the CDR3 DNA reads TGTGCCAGCAGTTACTCCCTTAGGACAGGGAACACTGAAGCTTTCTTT. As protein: CASSYSLRTGNTEAFF.

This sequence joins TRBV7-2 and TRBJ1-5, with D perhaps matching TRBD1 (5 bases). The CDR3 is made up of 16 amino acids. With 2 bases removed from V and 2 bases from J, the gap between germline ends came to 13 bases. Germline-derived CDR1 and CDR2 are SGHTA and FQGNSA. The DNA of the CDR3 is TGTGCCAGCAGCTTACAAGACAGTCTACGCAATCAGCCCCAGCATTTT. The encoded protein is CASSLQDSLRNQPQHF.

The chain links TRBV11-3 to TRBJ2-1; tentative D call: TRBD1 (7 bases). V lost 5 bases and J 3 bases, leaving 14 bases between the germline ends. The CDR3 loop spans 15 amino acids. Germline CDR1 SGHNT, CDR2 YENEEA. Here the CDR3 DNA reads TGTGCCAGCAGCCGCAGGGGGGACCACTACAATGAGCAGTTCTTC. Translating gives CASSRRGDHYNEQFF.

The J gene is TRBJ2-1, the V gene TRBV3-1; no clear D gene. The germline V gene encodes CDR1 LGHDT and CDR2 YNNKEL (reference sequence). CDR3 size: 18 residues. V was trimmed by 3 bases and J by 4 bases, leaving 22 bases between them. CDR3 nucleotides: TGTGCCAGCAGCCAGAACCTTCCGGCAGCCACCGGATACAATGAGCAGTTCTTC. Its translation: CASSQNLPAATGYNEQFF.

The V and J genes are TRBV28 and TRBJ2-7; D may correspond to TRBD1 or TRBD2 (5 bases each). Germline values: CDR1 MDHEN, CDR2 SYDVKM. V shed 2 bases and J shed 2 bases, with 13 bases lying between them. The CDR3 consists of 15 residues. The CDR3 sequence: CASSLTGARAYEQYF. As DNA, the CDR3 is TGTGCCAGCAGTTTAACCGGGGCCCGCGCCTACGAGCAGTACTTC. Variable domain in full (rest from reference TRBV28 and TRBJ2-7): DVKVTQSSRYLVKRTGEKVFLECVQDMDHENMFWYRQDPGLGLRLIYFSYDVKMKEKGDIPEGYSVSREKKERFSLILESASTNQTSMYLCASSLTGARAYEQYFGPGTRLTVT.

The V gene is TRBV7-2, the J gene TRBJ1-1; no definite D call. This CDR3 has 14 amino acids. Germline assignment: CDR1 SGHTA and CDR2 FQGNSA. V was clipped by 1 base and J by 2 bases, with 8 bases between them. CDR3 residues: CASSLGGENTEAFF. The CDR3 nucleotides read TGTGCCAGCAGCTTAGGCGGGGAAAACACTGAAGCTTTCTTT.